This T cell receptor beta chain was captured in a study of blood T cell repertoires in COVID-19 (dated by TCRdb to between 2020 and 2021). Context from the whole study: The collaborator samples originated in the United States, Italy and Spain and spanned the acute and convalescent phases of COVID-19. Where HLA class I and class II types were available, the types were taken from metadata supplied by the sample provider, not from assay-based typing. The dataset comprised deeply sampled blood TCRbeta repertoires from subjects exposed to, actively infected with, or recovered from COVID-19. The repertoires were released in a freely available public database meant as a resource for research on the immune response to SARS-CoV-2. The material from the prospective study consisted of cDNA or gDNA derived from T cells, B-cell-depleted T cells, or PBMCs. Samples came from the ongoing ImmuneRACE study (first 160 participants) plus 1,254 subjects from 6 global collaborators. A de-identified subject ID, COVID-19 status, age in years and sex were almost always included in the sample metadata. Findings and caveats that apply to the study as a whole: How much clinical and demographic metadata was included differed by source and by participant, and the metadata was provided uncurated.

Collaborating institutions collected whole blood in K2EDTA tubes following their own protocols. For TCRbeta analysis, collaborators shipped samples as frozen whole blood, isolated PBMCs, or DNA extracted from either of those sample types. In the case of this clone: Which antigen it targets is not known. Germline is not matched at one junction end, which may reflect a read error.

TCRbeta CDR3 regions were amplified from genomic DNA using the immunoSEQ Assay, a bias-controlled multiplex PCR. The original pipeline was this. The number of nucleated cells in each sample was estimated from the amplification of reference gene primers within the assay. To quantify the absolute abundance of each unique TCRbeta CDR3 rearrangement, sequence reads were collapsed and filtered. Productive Simpson clonality was computed per sample as the square root of Simpson's diversity index over productive rearrangements. TCRdb retrieved this table from immuneACCESS and kept in-frame rearrangements only. Not all clones are present; in checked studies, unresolved V genes account for under half, and no reason is known for the remainder. The DNA was the basis for D and trimming; V, J and clone size are from that table. The sample table holds under 400,000 clones, of which nearly 90% were seen once. 6.5% to 7% of the sample rests with the top ten.

CDR3 length: 16 amino acids, cysteine to phenylalanine. The read is trimmed to its CDR3 DNA, 48 bases read in frame from base 1. CDR1 and CDR2 were assigned from the germline V gene (reference sequence) as SSHAT and FNYEAQ. This sequence originates from a man younger than 30 with active or convalescent COVID-19. Material for sequencing was peripheral blood. The chain was built from TRBV7-7 and TRBJ2-2; TRBD2 matches 13 bases in the middle. The DNA sequence follows: TGTGCTAGCAGATACGGGACTAGCGGGGCCACCGGGGAGCTGTTTTTT. Its translation reads: CASRYGTSGATGELFF.